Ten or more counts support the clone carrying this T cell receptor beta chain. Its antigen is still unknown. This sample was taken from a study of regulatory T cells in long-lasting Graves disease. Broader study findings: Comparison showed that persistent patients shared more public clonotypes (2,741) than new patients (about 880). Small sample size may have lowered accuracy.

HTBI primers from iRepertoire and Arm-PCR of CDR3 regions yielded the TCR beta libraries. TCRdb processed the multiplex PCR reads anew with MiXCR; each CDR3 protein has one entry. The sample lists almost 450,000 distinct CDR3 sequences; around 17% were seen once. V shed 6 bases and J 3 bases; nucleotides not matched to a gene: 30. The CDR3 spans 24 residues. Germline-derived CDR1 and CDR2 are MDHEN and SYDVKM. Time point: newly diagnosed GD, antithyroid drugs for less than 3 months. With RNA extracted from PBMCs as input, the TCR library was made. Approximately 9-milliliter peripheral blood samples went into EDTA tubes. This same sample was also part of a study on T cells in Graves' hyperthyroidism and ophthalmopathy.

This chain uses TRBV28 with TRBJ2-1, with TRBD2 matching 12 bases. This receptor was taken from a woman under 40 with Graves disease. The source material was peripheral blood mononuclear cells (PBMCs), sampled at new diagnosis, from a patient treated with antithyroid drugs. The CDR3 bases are TGTGCCAGCAGGCAACGGTACGGGACTAGCGGGCGTGGTGGGTCTAGGCGTTACTACAATGAGCAGTTCTTC. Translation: CASRQRYGTSGRGGSRRYYNEQFF.